This T cell receptor beta chain was identified in a study of cytomegalovirus exposure and HLA in healthy donors. The CDR3 consists of 14 residues. Germline loops: CDR1 WNHNN, CDR2 SYGVQD (reference sequence). The V end was cut by 5 bases, the J end by 1 base, with 8 bases between. On this clone: Its cognate antigen is unknown.

Whole-study findings and limits: It is likely that the observed cluster of highly shared sequence variants was a sequencing artifact.

The PCR made use of 60 Vbeta and 13 Jbeta primers. Data came from immunoSEQ multiplex PCR; TCRdb stores just in-frame clones and leaves some out. The sample records roughly 110,000 clones, about 75% being singletons. The TCR sequence derives from a middle-aged man in good health and CMV-seronegative. The sample was PBMCs. The genes are TRBV10-1 and TRBJ2-2; D unclear. The CDR3 DNA follows: TGCGCCAGCAGTCTTGTGAGGAACACCGGGGAGCTGTTTTTT. It yields the protein CASSLVRNTGELFF.